These 23 T cell receptor beta chains originate from one sample sequenced in a study of T cell changes during pregnancy in multiple sclerosis. The table came from immunoSEQ multiplex PCR; TCRdb's copy has only in-frame clones and leaves some out. The table includes about 45,000 clones, approximately 90% detected once. The specimen sequenced was PBMCs (not recorded whether the cells were cultured). These receptors were taken from a female donor with multiple sclerosis, enrolled in a pregnancy study.

The rearrangement links TRBV30 to TRBJ2-7; perhaps D is TRBD1 or TRBD2 (7 bases each). This CDR3 is built from 15 residues. Trimming removed 0 bases at V and 2 bases at J, with 14 bases between. In germline, CDR1 is GTSNPN, CDR2 SVGIG (reference sequence). DNA for the CDR3: TGTGCCTGGAGTGTCAGGGGGGACTACACCTACGAGCAGTACTTC. Translation: CAWSVRGDYTYEQYF.

The rearrangement links TRBV5-4 to TRBJ2-7, with 13 bases that match TRBD2. Germline lookup yields CDR1 SGHNT and CDR2 YYREEE (reference sequence). The trim removed 4 bases at V and 3 bases at J, leaving 7 bases unmatched. The CDR3 contains 16 residues. The CDR3 spells CASSDGTSGDHYEQYF. CDR3 bases: TGTGCCAGCAGCGATGGGACTAGCGGGGACCACTACGAGCAGTACTTC.

The V gene is TRBV4-1, the J gene TRBJ1-4, with TRBD1 matching over 10 bases. The germline V gene encodes CDR1 MGHRA and CDR2 YSYEKL. The V gene end was trimmed by 0 bases and the J gene end by 2 bases; junction bases not matched to a gene: 9. The CDR3 is 19 residues long. CDR3 in DNA: TGCGCCAGCAGCCAAGATCGACAGGGGGCAATTGGGACTAATGAAAAACTGTTTTTT. Amino acids: CASSQDRQGAIGTNEKLFF.

The V and J genes are TRBV5-1 and TRBJ2-5, with unresolved D. The ends were cut back, 1 base at V and 5 bases at J, with 3 bases in the middle. The CDR3 has 11 amino acids. CDR1 is SGHRS, CDR2 YFSETQ, per germline. This CDR3 is CASSLWETQYF. The CDR3, as DNA: TGCGCCAGCAGCTTGTGGGAGACCCAGTACTTC.

The genes are TRBV6-5 and TRBJ2-3, with unresolved D. The CDR3 is 15 amino acids. The V gene lost 2 bases and the J gene lost 6 bases, with 15 bases spanning the gap. CDR1 and CDR2 from the germline V gene are MNHEY and SVGAGI. The DNA of the CDR3 is TGTGCCAGCAGTTACGTAGCACAGTCCGCGGATACGCAGTATTTT. This sequence encodes CASSYVAQSADTQYF.

The chain employs TRBV18 and TRBJ1-5; no clear D gene. The CDR3 totals 14 residues. V lost 6 bases to trimming and J lost 5 bases, with 14 bases between them. Germline V gene sequence: CDR1 KGHSH, CDR2 LQKENI. The CDR3 DNA reads TGTGCCAGCTCCCAGCTGGGAGGCTATCAGCCCCAGCATTTT. Translating gives CASSQLGGYQPQHF.

The chain carries TRBV29-1 and TRBJ2-3; a possible D gene is TRBD2 (5 bases). Germline V lookup: CDR1 SQVTM, CDR2 ANQGSEA. This CDR3 contains 12 residues. V was shortened by 5 bases and J by 0 bases, with 6 bases between the two germline ends. The CDR3 DNA reads TGCAGCGTTCGGACTAGCACAGATACGCAGTATTTT. It specifies CSVRTSTDTQYF.

The V gene is TRBV5-4, the J gene TRBJ2-1; TRBD2 matches at 8 bases. The V gene's germline CDR1 is SGHNT and CDR2 YYREEE (reference sequence). This CDR3 has 16 amino acids. Unmatched junction bases numbered 5, after V lost 0 bases and J lost 3 bases. The CDR3 DNA sequence: TGTGCCAGCAGCTTGGGCGGGGGGACACACTACAATGAGCAGTTCTTC. Its protein is CASSLGGGTHYNEQFF. Looking up the rest from reference TRBV5-4 and TRBJ2-1 gives the full variable domain: ETGVTQSPTHLIKTRGQQVTLRCSSQSGHNTVSWYQQALGQGPQFIFQYYREEENGRGNFPPRFSGLQFPNYSSELNVNALELDDSALYLCASSLGGGTHYNEQFFGPGTRLTVL.

This chain uses TRBV30 with TRBJ2-7; tentative D call: TRBD1 (5 bases). This CDR3 contains 14 residues. The germline V gene encodes CDR1 GTSNPN and CDR2 SVGIG (reference sequence). With 2 bases removed from V and 1 base from J, the gap between germline ends came to 12 bases. The CDR3 DNA is TGTGCCTGGAGTTCATACAGGCCTTCCTACGAGCAGTACTTC. Translation gives CAWSSYRPSYEQYF.

The chain employs TRBV5-5 and TRBJ2-4; TRBD2 agrees at 9 bases. Trimming cost V 4 bases and J 0 bases; bases outside gene matches: 11. This CDR3 region has 18 residues. The germline V gene encodes CDR1 SGHKS and CDR2 YYEKEE (reference sequence). CDR3 protein: CASSPGISREGAKNIQYF. The CDR3 bases are TGTGCCAGCAGCCCTGGGATTTCGCGGGAGGGAGCCAAAAACATTCAGTACTTC. The full variable domain, rest sourced from reference TRBV5-5 and TRBJ2-4, is DAGVTQSPTHLIKTRGQQVTLRCSPISGHKSVSWYQQVLGQGPQFIFQYYEKEERGRGNFPDRFSARQFPNYSSELNVNALLLGDSALYLCASSPGISREGAKNIQYFGAGTRLSVL.

This chain uses TRBV5-4 with TRBJ1-2; D remains unclear. This CDR3 has 14 residues. V was clipped by 4 bases and J by 8 bases, with 18 bases between them. CDR1 and CDR2 from the germline V gene are SGHNT and YYREEE (reference sequence). CDR3 residues: CASSLRTDTMGYTF. In nucleotides, the CDR3 is TGTGCCAGCAGCCTACGGACGGATACTATGGGCTACACCTTC.

The chain employs TRBV11-2 and TRBJ2-2; D not resolved. This CDR3 contains 15 residues. Germline CDR1 and CDR2: SGHAT and FQNNGV. Between the trimmed V and J ends, which lost 2 bases and 1 base, there was a span of 8 bases. The CDR3 sequence: CASSLRSKNTGELFF. CDR3 DNA: TGTGCCAGCAGCTTACGCTCGAAGAACACCGGGGAGCTGTTTTTT. The full variable domain, in which reference TRBV11-2 and TRBJ2-2 provide the parts outside the CDR3, is EAGVAQSPRYKIIEKRQSVAFWCNPISGHATLYWYQQILGQGPKLLIQFQNNGVVDDSQLPKDRFSAERLKGVDSTLKIQPAKLEDSAVYLCASSLRSKNTGELFFGEGSRLTVL.

This rearrangement joins TRBV7-2 to TRBJ1-2; TRBD1 aligns across 7 bases. Germline V gene data show CDR1 as SGHTA and CDR2 as FQGNSA. This CDR3 spans 16 amino acids. V trimming: 4 bases; J trimming: 0 bases; junction bases outside the gene matches: 8. The CDR3 DNA sequence: TGTGCCAGCAGCTGGGGTGGTGGGACAGCTAACTATGGCTACACCTTC. Its translation is CASSWGGGTANYGYTF.

V gene TRBV2 combines with J gene TRBJ2-4; weak D call: TRBD2 (5 bases). This CDR3 is built from 15 residues. The V gene's germline CDR1 is SNHLY and CDR2 FYNNEI. Trimming took off 0 bases at V and 7 bases at J, with 13 bases between the two ends. The CDR3 DNA reads as TGTGCCAGCAGTGAAGCAGGGTTCGGGGAGAACATTCAGTACTTC. Amino acids: CASSEAGFGENIQYF.

The chain is built from TRBV30 and TRBJ1-1; D call uncertain. Germline V gene data show CDR1 as GTSNPN and CDR2 as SVGIG (reference sequence). Trimming took off 1 base at V and 1 base at J, with 7 bases between the two ends. CDR3 length: 13 amino acids. CDR3: CAWSGKRNTEAFF. The CDR3 DNA reads TGTGCCTGGAGTGGGAAGCGGAACACTGAAGCTTTCTTT.

The V gene is TRBV7-6, the J gene TRBJ1-5; no clear D gene. V gave up 5 bases and J gave up 5 bases, with 13 bases separating them. There are 14 residues in the CDR3. CDR1 is SGHVS, CDR2 FNYEAQ, per germline. CDR3 in DNA: TGTGCCAGCAGCCCCTGGGAAGCCGATCAGCCCCAGCATTTT. This encodes CASSPWEADQPQHF. The variable domain in full, completed from reference TRBV7-6 and TRBJ1-5, reads GAGVSQSPRYKVTKRGQDVALRCDPISGHVSLYWYRQALGQGPEFLTYFNYEAQQDKSGLPNDRFSAERPEGSISTLTIQRTEQRDSAMYRCASSPWEADQPQHFGDGTRLSIL.

This rearrangement joins TRBV4-3 to TRBJ2-1; D is tentatively TRBD1 or TRBD2 (5 bases each). Germline V gene sequence: CDR1 LGHNA, CDR2 YSLEER. The CDR3 consists of 16 residues. V shed 0 bases and J shed 2 bases, with 11 bases lying between them. CDR3 region: CASSQDWDGTYNEQFF. The CDR3 DNA follows: TGCGCCAGCAGCCAAGATTGGGACGGAACCTACAATGAGCAGTTCTTC.

The chain employs TRBV5-1 and TRBJ2-1; D gene unclear. CDR3 length: 13 amino acids. Germline V CDR1 and CDR2: SGHRS, YFSETQ. V lost 0 bases to trimming and J lost 5 bases, with 6 bases between them. CDR3 residues: CASSLAVNNEQFF. DNA for the CDR3: TGCGCCAGCAGCTTGGCCGTTAACAATGAGCAGTTCTTC.

The rearrangement joins TRBV9 to TRBJ2-1; tentatively, D is TRBD2 (8 bases). CDR1 and CDR2 from the germline V gene are SGDLS and YYNGEE. V lost 3 bases and J 8 bases, leaving 15 bases between the germline ends. The CDR3 covers 14 residues. The CDR3 is CASSEGGGTDEQFF. CDR3 coding DNA: TGTGCCAGCAGCGAGGGCGGGGGGACAGATGAGCAGTTCTTC. Variable domain in full (rest from reference TRBV9 and TRBJ2-1): DSGVTQTPKHLITATGQRVTLRCSPRSGDLSVYWYQQSLDQGLQFLIQYYNGEERAKGNILERFSAQQFPDLHSELNLSSLELGDSALYFCASSEGGGTDEQFFGPGTRLTVL.

The chain carries TRBV6-5 and TRBJ1-1; tentatively, D is TRBD1 (5 bases). Trimming removed 5 bases at V and 4 bases at J, with 17 bases between. This CDR3 contains 15 residues. Germline-derived CDR1 and CDR2 are MNHEY and SVGAGI. This CDR3 is CASSHIQGGSTEAFF. CDR3 nucleotide sequence: TGTGCCAGCAGTCATATTCAGGGTGGGAGCACTGAAGCTTTCTTT.

The chain carries TRBV10-3 and TRBJ1-4, with TRBD1 identical over 11 bases. This CDR3 is built from 17 residues. The trim removed 5 bases at V and 1 base at J, leaving 6 bases unmatched. The germline gives CDR1 ENHRY, CDR2 SYGVKD. This CDR3 is CAISRTGGSGTNEKLFF. Here the CDR3 DNA reads TGTGCCATCAGTCGGACAGGGGGCAGTGGAACTAATGAAAAACTGTTTTTT.

This clone was seen more than once but under ten times. The gene calls are TRBV28 and TRBJ1-4, with a weak D call TRBD1 (5 bases). The CDR3 sequence is 16 residues long. V was pared by 7 bases and J by 2 bases, with 17 bases between. CDR1 is MDHEN and CDR2 is SYDVKM in the germline V gene. The CDR3 bases are TGTGCCAGCAATTCCCTAGGGGCCGGGACTAATGAAAAACTGTTTTTT. It is translated as CASNSLGAGTNEKLFF.

This clone was seen only once. The rearrangement uses TRBV2 and TRBJ2-5, with 10 positions matching TRBD2. Germline lookup yields CDR1 SNHLY and CDR2 FYNNEI. This CDR3 spans 14 amino acids. V trimming: 4 bases; J trimming: 3 bases; junction bases outside the gene matches: 2. CDR3 region: CASSGLAGEETQYF. The CDR3 DNA follows: TGTGCCAGCAGTGGGCTAGCGGGAGAAGAGACCCAGTACTTC.